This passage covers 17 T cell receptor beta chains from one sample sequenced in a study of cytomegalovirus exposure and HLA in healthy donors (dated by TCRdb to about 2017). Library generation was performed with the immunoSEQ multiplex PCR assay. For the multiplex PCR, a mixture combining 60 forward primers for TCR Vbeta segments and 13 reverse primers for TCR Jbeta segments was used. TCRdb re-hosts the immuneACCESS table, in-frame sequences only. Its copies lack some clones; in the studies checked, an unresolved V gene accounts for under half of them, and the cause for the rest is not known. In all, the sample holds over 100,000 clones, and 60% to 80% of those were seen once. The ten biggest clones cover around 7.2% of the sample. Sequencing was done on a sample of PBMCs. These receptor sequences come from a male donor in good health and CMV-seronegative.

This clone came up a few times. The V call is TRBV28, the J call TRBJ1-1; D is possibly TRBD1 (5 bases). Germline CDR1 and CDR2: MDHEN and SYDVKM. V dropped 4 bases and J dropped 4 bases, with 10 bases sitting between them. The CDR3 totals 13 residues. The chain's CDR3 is CASSWVGGTEAFF. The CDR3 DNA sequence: TGTGCCAGCAGTTGGGTGGGGGGCACTGAAGCTTTCTTT.

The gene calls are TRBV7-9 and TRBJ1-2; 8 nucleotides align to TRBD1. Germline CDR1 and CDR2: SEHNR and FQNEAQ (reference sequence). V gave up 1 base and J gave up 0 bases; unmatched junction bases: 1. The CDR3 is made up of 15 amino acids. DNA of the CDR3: TGTGCCAGCAGCTTAGGGACAGGGACTAACTATGGCTACACCTTC. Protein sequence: CASSLGTGTNYGYTF. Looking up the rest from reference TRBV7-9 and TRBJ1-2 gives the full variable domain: DTGVSQNPRHKITKRGQNVTFRCDPISEHNRLYWYRQTLGQGPEFLTYFQNEAQLEKSRLLSDRFSAERPKGSFSTLEIQRTEQGDSAMYLCASSLGTGTNYGYTFGSGTRLTVV.

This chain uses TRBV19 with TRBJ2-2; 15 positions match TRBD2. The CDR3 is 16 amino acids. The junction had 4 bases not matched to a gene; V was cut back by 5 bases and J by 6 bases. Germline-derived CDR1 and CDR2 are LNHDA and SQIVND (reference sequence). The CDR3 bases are TGTGCCAGTAGTCCCGGACTAGCGGGAGGGCCCGGGGAGCTGTTTTTT. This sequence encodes CASSPGLAGGPGELFF.

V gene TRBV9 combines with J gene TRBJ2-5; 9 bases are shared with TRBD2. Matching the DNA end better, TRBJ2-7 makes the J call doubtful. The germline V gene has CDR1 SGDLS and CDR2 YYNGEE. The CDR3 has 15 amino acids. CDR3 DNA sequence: TGTGCCAGCAGCGCATTGGGGACTAGCCCGTACGAGCAGTACTTC. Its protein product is CASSALGTSPYEQYF.

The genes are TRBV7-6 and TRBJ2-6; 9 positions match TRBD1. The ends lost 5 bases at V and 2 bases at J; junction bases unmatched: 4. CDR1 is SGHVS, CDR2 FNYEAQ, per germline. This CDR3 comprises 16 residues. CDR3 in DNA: TGTGCCAGCAGCAATTGGGACAGGGCTGGGGCCAACGTCCTGACTTTC. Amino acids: CASSNWDRAGANVLTF.

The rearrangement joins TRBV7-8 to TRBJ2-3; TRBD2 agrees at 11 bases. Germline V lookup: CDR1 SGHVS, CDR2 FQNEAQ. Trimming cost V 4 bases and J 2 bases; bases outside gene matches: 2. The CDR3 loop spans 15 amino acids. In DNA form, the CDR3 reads TGTGCCAGCAGCTCGGGACTAGCGGTCACAGATACGCAGTATTTT. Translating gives CASSSGLAVTDTQYF.

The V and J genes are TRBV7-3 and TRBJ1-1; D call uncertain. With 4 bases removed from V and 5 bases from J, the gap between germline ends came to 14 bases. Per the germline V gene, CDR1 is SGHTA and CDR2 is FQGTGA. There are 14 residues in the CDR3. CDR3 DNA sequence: TGTGCCAGCAGCTCTGGAGGAGGAGAAACTGAAGCTTTCTTT. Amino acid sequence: CASSSGGGETEAFF.

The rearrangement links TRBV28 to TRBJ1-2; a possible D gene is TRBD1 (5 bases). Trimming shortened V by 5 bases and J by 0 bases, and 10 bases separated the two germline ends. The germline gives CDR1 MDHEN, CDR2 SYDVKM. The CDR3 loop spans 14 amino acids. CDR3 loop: CASSRDSPNYGYTF. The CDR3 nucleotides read TGTGCCAGCAGTCGCGACAGTCCTAACTATGGCTACACCTTC.

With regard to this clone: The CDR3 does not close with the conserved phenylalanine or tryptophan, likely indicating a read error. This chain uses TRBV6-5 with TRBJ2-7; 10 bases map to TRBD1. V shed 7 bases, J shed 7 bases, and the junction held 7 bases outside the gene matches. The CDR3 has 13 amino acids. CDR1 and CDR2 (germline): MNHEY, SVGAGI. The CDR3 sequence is CASTWDRGREQYL. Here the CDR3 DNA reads TGTGCCAGCACCTGGGACAGGGGAAGGGAGCAGTACCTC.

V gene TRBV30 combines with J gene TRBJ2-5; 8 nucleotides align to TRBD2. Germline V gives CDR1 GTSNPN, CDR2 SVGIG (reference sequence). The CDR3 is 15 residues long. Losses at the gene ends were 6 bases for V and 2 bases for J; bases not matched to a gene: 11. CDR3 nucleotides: TGTGCCTGCCAACTAAGCGGGAGTTTACAAGAGACCCAGTACTTC. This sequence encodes CACQLSGSLQETQYF. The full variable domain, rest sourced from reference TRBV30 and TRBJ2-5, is SQTIHQWPATLVQPVGSPLSLECTVEGTSNPNLYWYRQAAGRGLQLLFYSVGIGQISSEVPQNLSASRPQDRQFILSSKKLLLSDSGFYLCACQLSGSLQETQYFGPGTRLLVL.

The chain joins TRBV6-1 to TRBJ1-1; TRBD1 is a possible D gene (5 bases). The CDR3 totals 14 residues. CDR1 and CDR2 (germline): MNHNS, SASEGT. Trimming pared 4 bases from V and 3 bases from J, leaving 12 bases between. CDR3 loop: CASSARPRDTEAFF. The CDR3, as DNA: TGTGCCAGCAGTGCCCGCCCCAGGGACACTGAAGCTTTCTTT.

CDR3 nucleotides: TGCGCCAGCAGCCAAGCAGCGAGACCGAACACTGAAGCTTTCTTT. Protein product: CASSQAARPNTEAFF. The chain couples TRBV4-3 to TRBJ1-1; D is uncertain. CDR3 length equals 15 residues. Germline CDR1 LGHNA, CDR2 YSLEER. V lost 1 base and J lost 1, with 10 bases in between.

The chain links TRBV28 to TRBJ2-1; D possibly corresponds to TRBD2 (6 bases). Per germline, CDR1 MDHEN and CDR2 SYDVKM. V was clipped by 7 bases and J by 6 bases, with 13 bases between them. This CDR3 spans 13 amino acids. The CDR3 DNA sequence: TGTGCCAGCATAACTAGCACTCGCAATGAGCAGTTCTTC. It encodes CASITSTRNEQFF.

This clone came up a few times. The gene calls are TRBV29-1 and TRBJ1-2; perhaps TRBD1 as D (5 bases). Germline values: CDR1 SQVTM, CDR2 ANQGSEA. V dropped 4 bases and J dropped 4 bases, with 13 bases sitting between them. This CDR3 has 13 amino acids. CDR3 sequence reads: CSVGQPPRYGYTF. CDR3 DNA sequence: TGCAGCGTTGGACAGCCCCCCCGCTATGGCTACACCTTC.

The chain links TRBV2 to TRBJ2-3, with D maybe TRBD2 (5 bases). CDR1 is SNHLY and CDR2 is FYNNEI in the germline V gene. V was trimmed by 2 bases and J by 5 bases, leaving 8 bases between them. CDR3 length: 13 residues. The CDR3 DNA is TGTGCCAGCAGTGAACTAGCTCAAGATACGCAGTATTTT. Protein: CASSELAQDTQYF.

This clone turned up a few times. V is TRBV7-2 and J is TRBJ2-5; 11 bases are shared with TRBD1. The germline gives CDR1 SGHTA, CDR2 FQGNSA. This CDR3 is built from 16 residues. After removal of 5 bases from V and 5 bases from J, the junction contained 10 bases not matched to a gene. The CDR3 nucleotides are TGTGCCAGCAGCCTAGAAGGGACAGGGGGAATGGAGACCCAGTACTTC. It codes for CASSLEGTGGMETQYF.

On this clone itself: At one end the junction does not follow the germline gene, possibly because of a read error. CDR3 in amino acids: CSSRPPGAGATGAEAFF. The CDR3 coding sequence is TGTTCCAGCAGGCCCCCTGGAGCAGGGGCGACCGGGGCTGAAGCTTTCTTT. The chain carries TRBV7-9 and TRBJ1-1, with D possibly TRBD1 on 6 matching bases. The CDR3 length is 17 residues. Germline-derived CDR1 and CDR2 are SEHNR and FQNEAQ (reference sequence). Variable domain in full (rest from reference TRBV7-9 and TRBJ1-1): DTGVSQNPRHKITKRGQNVTFRCDPISEHNRLYWYRQTLGQGPEFLTYFQNEAQLEKSRLLSDRFSAERPKGSFSTLEIQRTEQGDSAMYLCSSRPPGAGATGAEAFFGQGTRLTVV.